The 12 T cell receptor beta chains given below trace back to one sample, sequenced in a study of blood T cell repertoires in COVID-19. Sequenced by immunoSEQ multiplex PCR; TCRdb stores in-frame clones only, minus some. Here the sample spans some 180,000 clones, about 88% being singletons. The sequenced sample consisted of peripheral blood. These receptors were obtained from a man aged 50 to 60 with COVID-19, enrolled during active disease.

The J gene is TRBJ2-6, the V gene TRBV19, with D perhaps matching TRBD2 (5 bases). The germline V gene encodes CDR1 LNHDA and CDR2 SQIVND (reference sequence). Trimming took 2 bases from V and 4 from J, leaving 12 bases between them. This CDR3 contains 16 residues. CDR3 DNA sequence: TGTGCCAGTAGTATAATCCCGGGGTCCGGGGCCAACGTCCTGACTTTC. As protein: CASSIIPGSGANVLTF.

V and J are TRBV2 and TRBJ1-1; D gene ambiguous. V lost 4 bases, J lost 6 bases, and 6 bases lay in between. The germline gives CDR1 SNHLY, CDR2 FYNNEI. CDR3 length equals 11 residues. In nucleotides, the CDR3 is TGTGCCAGCAGTGCTCTGTCTGAAGCTTTCTTT. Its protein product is CASSALSEAFF.

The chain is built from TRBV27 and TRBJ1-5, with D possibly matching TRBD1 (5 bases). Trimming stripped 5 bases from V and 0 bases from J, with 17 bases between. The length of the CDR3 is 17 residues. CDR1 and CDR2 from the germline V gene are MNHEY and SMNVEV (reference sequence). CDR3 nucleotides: TGTGCCAGCAGTCCAGCGGGCAGGGTTTATAGCAATCAGCCCCAGCATTTT. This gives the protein CASSPAGRVYSNQPQHF.

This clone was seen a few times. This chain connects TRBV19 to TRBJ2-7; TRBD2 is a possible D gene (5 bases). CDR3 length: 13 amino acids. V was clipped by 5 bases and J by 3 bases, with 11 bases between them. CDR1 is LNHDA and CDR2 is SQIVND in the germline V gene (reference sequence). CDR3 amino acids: CASSEDSFYEQYF. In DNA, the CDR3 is TGTGCCAGTAGTGAGGACTCATTCTACGAGCAGTACTTC.

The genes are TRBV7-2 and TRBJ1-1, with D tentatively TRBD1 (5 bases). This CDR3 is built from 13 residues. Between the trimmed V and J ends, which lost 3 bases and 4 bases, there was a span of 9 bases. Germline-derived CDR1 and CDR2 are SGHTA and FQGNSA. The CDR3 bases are TGTGCCAGCAGCTTCGGGGGATCCACTGAAGCTTTCTTT. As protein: CASSFGGSTEAFF.

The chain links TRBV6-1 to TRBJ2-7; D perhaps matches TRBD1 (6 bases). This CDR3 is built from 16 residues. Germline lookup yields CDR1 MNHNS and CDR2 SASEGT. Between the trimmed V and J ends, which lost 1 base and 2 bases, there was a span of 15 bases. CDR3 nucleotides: TGTGCCAGCAGTGAAGGTTTTGGGACAACAGCCTACGAGCAGTACTTC. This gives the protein CASSEGFGTTAYEQYF.

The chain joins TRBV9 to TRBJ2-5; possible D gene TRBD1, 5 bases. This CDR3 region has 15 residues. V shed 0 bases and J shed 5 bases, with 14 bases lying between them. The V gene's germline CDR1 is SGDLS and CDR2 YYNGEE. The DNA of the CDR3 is TGTGCCAGCAGCGTAGATCCAGGGTTCATCGAGACCCAGTACTTC. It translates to CASSVDPGFIETQYF.

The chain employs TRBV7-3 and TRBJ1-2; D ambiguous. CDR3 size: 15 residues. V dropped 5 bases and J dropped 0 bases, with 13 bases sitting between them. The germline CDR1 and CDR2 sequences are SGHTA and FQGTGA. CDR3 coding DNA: TGTGCCAGCAGCCCCGCAGTCCTAGCTAACTATGGCTACACCTTC. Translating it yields CASSPAVLANYGYTF.

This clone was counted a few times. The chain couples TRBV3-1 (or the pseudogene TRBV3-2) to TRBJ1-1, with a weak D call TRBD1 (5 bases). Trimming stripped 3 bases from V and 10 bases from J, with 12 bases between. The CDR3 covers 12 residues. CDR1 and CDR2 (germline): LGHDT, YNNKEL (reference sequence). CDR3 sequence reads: CASSQQGHVAFF. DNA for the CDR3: TGTGCCAGCAGCCAGCAGGGCCACGTAGCTTTCTTT.

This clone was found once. The CDR3, as DNA: TGTGCCTGGAGTGTACGGCAGGTTTCCTCCTACGAGCAGTACTTC. Translation gives CAWSVRQVSSYEQYF. J is TRBJ2-7 and V is TRBV30; D is undetermined. Germline V gene lookup returns CDR1 GTSNPN and CDR2 SVGIG (reference sequence). The CDR3 runs 15 residues. Trimming shortened V by 0 bases and J by 0 bases, and 12 bases separated the two germline ends.

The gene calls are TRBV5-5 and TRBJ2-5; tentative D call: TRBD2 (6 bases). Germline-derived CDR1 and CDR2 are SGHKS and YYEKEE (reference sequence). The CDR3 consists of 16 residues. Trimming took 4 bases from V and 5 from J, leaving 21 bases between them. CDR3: CASSPGTVASRETQYF. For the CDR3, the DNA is TGTGCCAGCAGCCCCGGGACTGTAGCCTCGAGGGAGACCCAGTACTTC.

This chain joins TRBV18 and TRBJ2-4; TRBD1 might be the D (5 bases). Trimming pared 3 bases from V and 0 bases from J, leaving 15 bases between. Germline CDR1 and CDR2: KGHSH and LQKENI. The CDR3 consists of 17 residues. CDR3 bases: TGTGCCAGCTCACCTGAATGGGTGGGGCTAGCCAAAAACATTCAGTACTTC. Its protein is CASSPEWVGLAKNIQYF.